Shown below are 23 T cell receptor beta chains from a single sample sequenced in a study of cytomegalovirus exposure and HLA in healthy donors. The study ran its PCR with 60 Vbeta and 13 Jbeta primers. Assay used: immunoSEQ multiplex PCR; TCRdb lists only in-frame clones, some missing. The sample records more than 140,000 clones, around 75% being singletons. Sequencing was performed on PBMCs. The receptor source for this set is a man aged 40-55 years in good health and CMV-seronegative.

V and J are TRBV2 and TRBJ1-2, with 7 bases fitting TRBD1. The V gene's germline CDR1 is SNHLY and CDR2 FYNNEI. CDR3 length: 15 residues. V lost 4 bases, J lost 4 bases, and 9 bases stayed unmatched. CDR3 sequence reads: CASSGGGSSGYGYTF. CDR3 bases: TGTGCCAGCAGTGGAGGGGGCTCGTCGGGCTATGGCTACACCTTC.

This chain links TRBV13 with TRBJ2-1; TRBD2 matches 11 bases. CDR3 size: 16 residues. V gave up 5 bases and J gave up 4 bases; unmatched junction bases: 7. From germline, CDR1 is PRHDT and CDR2 FYEKMQ (reference sequence). The CDR3, as DNA: TGTGCCAGCAGCCCAAACATAGCGGGGGGGTACAATGAGCAGTTCTTC. This sequence encodes CASSPNIAGGYNEQFF.

The V call is TRBV28, the J call TRBJ2-5, with D possibly being TRBD1 (5 bases). Trimming took 6 bases from V and 0 from J, leaving 11 bases between them. CDR1 is MDHEN, CDR2 SYDVKM, per germline. This CDR3 is 14 amino acids long. CDR3 nucleotide sequence: TGTGCCAGCAGCTCCCGGACAAACCAAGAGACCCAGTACTTC. Translating it yields CASSSRTNQETQYF.

The chain combines TRBV27 with TRBJ1-5; tentatively, D is TRBD1 (6 bases). Trimming pared 8 bases from V and 15 bases from J, leaving 20 bases between. The CDR3 runs 12 residues. CDR1 is MNHEY and CDR2 is SMNVEV in the germline V gene (reference sequence). Here the CDR3 DNA reads TGTGCCAGCGGACAACAGGGTGGGGTTTGGCATTTT. This translates into CASGQQGGVWHF.

The chain has TRBV4-1 and TRBJ1-2; no firm D call. The V end was cut by 1 base, the J end by 8 bases, with 17 bases between. Germline CDR1 reads MGHRA; CDR2 reads YSYEKL. The CDR3 has 15 amino acids. The CDR3 sequence: CASSQGRRSKEGYTF. Here the CDR3 DNA reads TGCGCCAGCAGCCAAGGTCGACGCAGCAAGGAGGGCTACACCTTC.

This clone has a handful of counts. The chain employs TRBV6-6 and TRBJ1-5, with a tentative D call TRBD1 (6 bases). V was pared by 5 bases and J by 6 bases, with 11 bases between. This CDR3 spans 13 amino acids. Per the germline V gene, CDR1 is MNHNY and CDR2 is SVGAGI (reference sequence). CDR3 protein: CASSAGGPQPQHF. DNA of the CDR3: TGTGCCAGCAGTGCGGGGGGGCCTCAGCCCCAGCATTTT.

The chain is built from TRBV4-1 and TRBJ2-5, with 12 positions matching TRBD2. Losses at the gene ends were 4 bases for V and 1 base for J; bases not matched to a gene: 10. This CDR3 is built from 18 residues. CDR1 and CDR2 from the germline V gene are MGHRA and YSYEKL. The DNA of the CDR3 is TGCGCCAGCAGCCTCAGGGCTAGCGGGGGGGCCGTCCAAGAGACCCAGTACTTC. Its translation: CASSLRASGGAVQETQYF.

This rearrangement joins TRBV15 to TRBJ1-6; D unclear. Trimming stripped 2 bases from V and 7 bases from J, with 18 bases between. Germline CDR1 is LNHNV and CDR2 is YYDKDF (reference sequence). The length of the CDR3 is 17 residues. The CDR3 loop reads CATSRTPPVGLNSPLHF. The CDR3 region has the DNA TGTGCCACCAGCAGAACCCCCCCGGTCGGGTTAAATTCACCCCTCCACTTT.

This clone was counted only a few times. The genes are TRBV5-1 and TRBJ2-3; 7 bases agree with TRBD1. The CDR3 length is 14 residues. CDR1 SGHRS and CDR2 YFSETQ come from the germline V gene. The ends lost 3 bases at V and 0 bases at J; junction bases unmatched: 1. CDR3 sequence (DNA): TGCGCCAGCAGCTGGGACAGTAGCACAGATACGCAGTATTTT. Translated: CASSWDSSTDTQYF.

In this sample, this clone turned up a few times. V usage is TRBV2 and J usage is TRBJ1-1; D is undetermined. This CDR3 is built from 11 residues. Germline-derived CDR1 and CDR2 are SNHLY and FYNNEI. The V gene lost 4 bases and the J gene lost 8 bases, with 8 bases spanning the gap. CDR3 DNA: TGTGCCAGCAGTGGAGGCCTCGAAGCTTTCTTT. Its protein product is CASSGGLEAFF.

This clone showed up just once. The chain couples TRBV19 to TRBJ1-3, with unresolved D. Germline V CDR1 and CDR2: LNHDA, SQIVND (reference sequence). The CDR3 extends over 13 amino acids. V lost 4 bases and J lost 4, with 8 bases in between. The chain's CDR3 is CASSNNQGNTIYF. CDR3 sequence (DNA): TGTGCCAGTAGTAACAACCAGGGAAACACCATATATTTT.

The DNA of the CDR3 is TGTGCCAGCAGCCTCCGGACTAGCGGGGGGTCCTACACAGATACGCAGTATTTT. It translates to CASSLRTSGGSYTDTQYF. V is TRBV4-2 and J is TRBJ2-3, with 14 bases matching TRBD2. The CDR3 is 18 residues long. The J segment lost 2 bases and the V segment lost 4 bases, leaving 8 bases of the junction unmatched. CDR1 is LGHNA and CDR2 is YNFKEQ in the germline V gene.

The chain carries TRBV6-5 and TRBJ1-1, with D unresolved. The CDR3 contains 11 residues. V was pared by 6 bases and J by 7 bases, with 9 bases between. The germline gives CDR1 MNHEY, CDR2 SVGAGI. In DNA, the CDR3 is TGTGCCAGCAGCCTAGCAGGTGAAGCTTTCTTT. This gives the protein CASSLAGEAFF.

This chain joins TRBV4-3 and TRBJ2-7; the D gene is possibly TRBD1 (5 bases). This CDR3 has 14 amino acids. V lost 1 base and J lost 3, with 10 bases in between. Germline values: CDR1 LGHNA, CDR2 YSLEER. CDR3 residues: CASSQVGQGYEQYF. CDR3 in DNA: TGCGCCAGCAGCCAAGTGGGGCAGGGCTACGAGCAGTACTTC.

V and J are TRBV11-3 and TRBJ2-3; 10 nucleotides agree with TRBD2. V gave up 1 base and J gave up 3 bases; unmatched junction bases: 4. Germline V gene lookup returns CDR1 SGHNT and CDR2 YENEEA. CDR3 length: 16 residues. Here the CDR3 DNA reads TGTGCCAGCAGCTTAGGAGCGGGGGGGCCAACAGATACGCAGTATTTT. It is translated as CASSLGAGGPTDTQYF.

The chain couples TRBV27 to TRBJ1-5; D possibly corresponds to TRBD1 (5 bases). Trimming took off 1 base at V and 7 bases at J, with 14 bases between the two ends. Germline-derived CDR1 and CDR2 are MNHEY and SMNVEV (reference sequence). The CDR3 runs to 15 residues. CDR3 amino acids: CASSLFWGGGQPQHF. As DNA, the CDR3 is TGTGCCAGCAGTTTATTTTGGGGGGGAGGACAGCCCCAGCATTTT.

The V and J genes are TRBV5-1 and TRBJ2-2; 7 bases match TRBD1. Germline CDR1 SGHRS, CDR2 YFSETQ. This CDR3 is built from 14 residues. V lost 7 bases to trimming and J lost 2 bases; unmatched junction nucleotides: 5. CDR3 nucleotides: TGCGCCAGCGGGACAGAACCTAACACCGGGGAGCTGTTTTTT. Translating gives CASGTEPNTGELFF. Using reference TRBV5-1 and TRBJ2-2 for the parts outside the CDR3, the full variable domain is KAGVTQTPRYLIKTRGQQVTLSCSPISGHRSVSWYQQTPGQGLQFLFEYFSETQRNKGNFPGRFSGRQFSNSRSEMNVSTLELGDSALYLCASGTEPNTGELFFGEGSRLTVL.

V usage is TRBV7-2 and J usage is TRBJ2-3; 11 nucleotides match TRBD2. Germline values: CDR1 SGHTA, CDR2 FQGNSA. The CDR3 is made up of 16 amino acids. Germline trimming cut 5 bases from V and 2 bases from J; bases unmatched to any gene: 6. The CDR3 is CASSTSTSGVTDTQYF. The DNA for the CDR3 is TGTGCCAGCAGCACCTCGACTAGCGGGGTCACAGATACGCAGTATTTT.

This chain connects TRBV27 to TRBJ2-7; possible D gene TRBD1, 5 bases. This CDR3 is built from 15 residues. Germline-derived CDR1 and CDR2 are MNHEY and SMNVEV (reference sequence). V lost 5 bases to trimming and J lost 1 base, with 15 bases between them. The chain's CDR3 is CASSPLYRRSYEQYF. The CDR3 nucleotides are TGTGCCAGCAGTCCCCTATACAGGAGATCCTACGAGCAGTACTTC.

This chain connects TRBV11-2 to TRBJ1-2, with TRBD1 identical over 9 bases. This CDR3 is 15 amino acids long. With 5 bases clipped from V and 4 bases from J, the junction kept 8 bases outside the gene matches. Germline CDR1 reads SGHAT; CDR2 reads FQNNGV. The CDR3 nucleotides are TGTGCCAGCAGCCCGAACGGACAGGGGACCTATGGCTACACCTTC. It codes for CASSPNGQGTYGYTF.

This clone was observed a handful of times. The junction and the germline gene differ at one end; a read error may be behind it. V and J are TRBV7-9 and TRBJ2-2; 8 positions agree with TRBD2. This CDR3 spans 15 amino acids. Germline values: CDR1 SEHNR, CDR2 FQNEAQ (reference sequence). The CDR3 DNA sequence: TGTTCCAGCAGCTCGGGACTAGTGAACACCGGGGAGCTGTTTTTT. Translation gives CSSSSGLVNTGELFF.

This chain connects TRBV4-1 to TRBJ2-7, with a possible D match to TRBD1 (6 bases). Trimming left V 2 bases short and J 4 bases short, with 15 bases between. Germline V gene sequence: CDR1 MGHRA, CDR2 YSYEKL. This CDR3 region has 15 residues. CDR3 in DNA: TGCGCCAGCAGCCAACTCGAAGGGGGTCATTACGAGCAGTACTTC. Translating gives CASSQLEGGHYEQYF.

In its sample, this clone was seen once. The CDR3 spells CASSGREFSGANVLTF. In DNA form, the CDR3 reads TGCGCCAGCAGCGGACGGGAATTCTCTGGGGCCAACGTCCTGACTTTC. The rearrangement uses TRBV4-3 and TRBJ2-6, with a weak D call TRBD2 (5 bases). The germline V gene encodes CDR1 LGHNA and CDR2 YSLEER. Trimming shortened V by 5 bases and J by 0 bases, and 11 bases separated the two germline ends. The CDR3 is 16 residues long.